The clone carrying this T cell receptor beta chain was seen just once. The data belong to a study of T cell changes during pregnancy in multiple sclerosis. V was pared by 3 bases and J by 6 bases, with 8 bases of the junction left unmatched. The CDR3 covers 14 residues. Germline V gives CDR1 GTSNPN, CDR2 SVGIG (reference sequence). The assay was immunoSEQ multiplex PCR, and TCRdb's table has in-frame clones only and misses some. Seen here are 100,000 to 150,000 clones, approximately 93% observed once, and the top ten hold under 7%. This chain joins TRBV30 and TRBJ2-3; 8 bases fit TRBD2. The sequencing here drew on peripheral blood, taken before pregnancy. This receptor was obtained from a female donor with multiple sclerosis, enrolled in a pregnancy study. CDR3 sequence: CAWREGLGIDTQYF. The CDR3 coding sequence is TGTGCCTGGAGAGAGGGACTAGGGATTGATACGCAGTATTTT.